The clone carrying this T cell receptor (beta chain) was observed a few times. This entry belongs to a study of T cells in tumors after PD-1 blockade. Across the whole study: Mean per blood sample: roughly 100,000 templates (24,679-257,772), around 38,000 unique clonotypes.

The V gene lost 0 bases and the J gene lost 4 bases, with 13 bases spanning the gap. CDR3 length: 15 amino acids. Germline V gene data show CDR1 as MNHNS and CDR2 as SASEGT. Produced via immunoSEQ multiplex PCR; TCRdb's table is partial and in-frame only. This repertoire shows tens of thousands of clones, 73% found once; its top ten account for around two fifths. The TCR comes from a human donor with basal cell carcinoma. The sample consisted of PBMCs, taken after anti-PD-1 treatment. The chain has TRBV6-1 and TRBJ2-7; D gene ambiguous. This chain's CDR3 is CASSEAPQTEYEQYF. CDR3 DNA sequence: TGTGCCAGCAGTGAAGCCCCCCAGACGGAGTACGAGCAGTACTTC.